The source of this T cell receptor (beta chain) is a study of cytomegalovirus exposure and HLA in healthy donors. Study outcomes and limitations: Many donors shared some public TCRs, even though most TCR sequences were rare. Cytomegalovirus status was reportedly diagnosed by the classifier with high sensitivity and specificity.

Remarks on this clone: Its target is unknown.

Trimming at V came to 8 bases and at J to 3 bases, leaving 5 bases not matched to a gene. Germline CDR1 is SNHLY and CDR2 is FYNNEI. The CDR3 is 13 residues long. Profiled with immunoSEQ multiplex PCR; TCRdb holds only in-frame clones, not every one. The sample includes about 120,000 clones, about 91% of them seen just once. This chain uses TRBV2 with TRBJ2-7; 9 bases map to TRBD1. The origin of this receptor is a woman aged 18-35 years in good health and CMV-seronegative. Input material: PBMCs. The CDR3 DNA reads TGTGCCAGCGGGGGGGACAGGGTCTACGAGCAGTACTTC. This sequence encodes CASGGDRVYEQYF.